This is a list of T cell receptor beta chains from one sample in a study of radiation and T cells in renal cell carcinoma. Method: immunoSEQ multiplex PCR; TCRdb's copy keeps in-frame clones and lacks some. The sample records 130,000 to 150,000 clones, approximately 86% being singletons. Here the sequenced sample was blood, taken from a patient whose treatment included radiotherapy and nephrectomy. These receptors were obtained from a woman aged 50 to 60 with renal cell carcinoma. CDR3s include the opening cysteine and the closing phenylalanine or tryptophan. Each record gives: CDR3 protein, V gene, clone size, J gene. Rows give clone size only sometimes, using once, few, many, or a class for an expanded clone.

CDR3aa: CASSVSPLGAGGGDTQYF
v_gene: TRBV9
abundance: NA
j_gene: TRBJ2-3

CDR3aa: CASSYSKGAPYF
v_gene: TRBV6-5
abundance: NA
j_gene: TRBJ2-7

CDR3aa: CASSQGRAEGGEKLFF
v_gene: TRBV18
abundance: NA
j_gene: TRBJ1-4

CDR3aa: CASSLEGGNQPQHF
v_gene: TRBV28
abundance: NA
j_gene: TRBJ1-5

CDR3aa: CASRSRDSVSYNEQFF
v_gene: TRBV5-4
abundance: NA
j_gene: TRBJ2-1

CDR3aa: CASSLEAFGEGQRTNYGYTF
v_gene: TRBV11-3
abundance: once
j_gene: TRBJ1-2

CDR3aa: CAISDNRDNEQFF
v_gene: TRBV10-3
abundance: NA
j_gene: TRBJ2-1

CDR3aa: CASSSGGPSNEQYF
v_gene: TRBV6-1
abundance: NA
j_gene: TRBJ2-7

CDR3aa: CASSQGPSPGNEQFF
v_gene: TRBV4-3
abundance: NA
j_gene: TRBJ2-1

CDR3aa: CSAGPGVEAFF
v_gene: TRBV20-1
abundance: NA
j_gene: TRBJ1-1

CDR3aa: CASSRFGEGDTEAFF
v_gene: TRBV7-9
abundance: NA
j_gene: TRBJ1-1

CDR3aa: CSAEPGWGTEAFF
v_gene: TRBV29-1
abundance: NA
j_gene: TRBJ1-1

CDR3aa: CASSESPLSYEQYF
v_gene: TRBV25-1
abundance: NA
j_gene: TRBJ2-7

CDR3aa: CASSYSPAGEAQYF
v_gene: TRBV6-5
abundance: NA
j_gene: TRBJ2-3

CDR3aa: CASRAGGAPDTQYF
v_gene: TRBV6-6
abundance: NA
j_gene: TRBJ2-3

CDR3aa: CASSLGRNTDTQYF
v_gene: TRBV11-3
abundance: NA
j_gene: TRBJ2-3

CDR3aa: CASSERSGSQETQYF
v_gene: TRBV2
abundance: NA
j_gene: TRBJ2-5

CDR3aa: CASSKVLVGFQGGETQYF
v_gene: TRBV21-1
abundance: once
j_gene: TRBJ2-5

CDR3aa: CASSSAGRLNSPLHF
v_gene: TRBV5-1
abundance: NA
j_gene: TRBJ1-6

CDR3aa: CASSRPVDGYTF
v_gene: TRBV28
abundance: NA
j_gene: TRBJ1-2

CDR3aa: CASSPPTGSTGELFF
v_gene: TRBV18
abundance: NA
j_gene: TRBJ2-2

CDR3aa: CASSLTGEAYNEQFF
v_gene: TRBV5-1
abundance: once
j_gene: TRBJ2-1

CDR3aa: CASSVGSSGVTDTQYF
v_gene: TRBV9
abundance: NA
j_gene: TRBJ2-3

CDR3aa: CASSSGAGEQYF
v_gene: TRBV6-6
abundance: NA
j_gene: TRBJ2-7

CDR3aa: CASTPEAAELNTEAFF
v_gene: TRBV28
abundance: NA
j_gene: TRBJ1-1

CDR3aa: CASSQDWEGAAFSGNTIYF
v_gene: TRBV4-3
abundance: once
j_gene: TRBJ1-3

CDR3aa: CASSSGPRRETQYF
v_gene: TRBV5-1
abundance: NA
j_gene: TRBJ2-5

CDR3aa: CASGRRPDDEQFF
v_gene: TRBV12-5
abundance: NA
j_gene: TRBJ2-1

CDR3aa: CAWSESGGVGGYTF
v_gene: TRBV30
abundance: NA
j_gene: TRBJ1-2

CDR3aa: CASSKYPQGFSAQPQHF
v_gene: TRBV28
abundance: NA
j_gene: TRBJ1-5

CDR3aa: CASSPPAGPNEKLFF
v_gene: TRBV9
abundance: NA
j_gene: TRBJ1-4

CDR3aa: CASSLAGLAGSYEQYF
v_gene: TRBV28
abundance: NA
j_gene: TRBJ2-7

CDR3aa: CSTSRDRDNEQFF
v_gene: TRBV29-1
abundance: NA
j_gene: TRBJ2-1

CDR3aa: CASSYSRGGWEHEQYF
v_gene: TRBV6-5
abundance: NA
j_gene: TRBJ2-7

CDR3aa: CASSLAATSGGISYNEQFF
v_gene: TRBV7-2
abundance: NA
j_gene: TRBJ2-1

CDR3aa: CASSDQKPKETQYF
v_gene: TRBV6-6
abundance: NA
j_gene: TRBJ2-5

CDR3aa: CASSSSHGVGPGELFF
v_gene: TRBV5-5
abundance: NA
j_gene: TRBJ2-2

CDR3aa: CASSPFLTGYGYTF
v_gene: TRBV5-6
abundance: NA
j_gene: TRBJ1-2

CDR3aa: CASSESQEGFSQPQHF
v_gene: TRBV10-1
abundance: NA
j_gene: TRBJ1-5

CDR3aa: CASTAAGYTIYF
v_gene: TRBV6-6
abundance: NA
j_gene: TRBJ1-3

CDR3aa: CAISIGTEYNEQFF
v_gene: TRBV10-3
abundance: NA
j_gene: TRBJ2-1

CDR3aa: CASSLWAGVSYNEQFF
v_gene: TRBV11-2
abundance: NA
j_gene: TRBJ2-1

CDR3aa: CASSPGQGNVVFF
v_gene: TRBV7-8
abundance: NA
j_gene: TRBJ1-4